This entry is about one T cell receptor beta chain. What it binds is not known. Other DNA sequences in this sample translate to the same CDR3. These data originate in a study of OX40 agonist ivuxolimab in advanced cancers. Overall study: Patients received intravenous ivuxolimab every 2 weeks at 0.01 to 10 mg/kg. Three patients showed partial responses: one hepatocellular carcinoma and two cutaneous melanoma cases. Study findings and constraints: Individuals who were partial responders at 0.1-3.0 mg/kg had clonal expansion that ranked among the lowest.

The CDR3 runs to 14 residues. The germline CDR1 and CDR2 sequences are LNHDA and SQIVND (reference sequence). Trimming cost V 5 bases and J 4 bases; bases outside gene matches: 5. TCRdb keeps only in-frame clones here, not all; method: immunoSEQ multiplex PCR. Found here are 20,000 or so clones, roughly 78% of them singletons; the top ten hold about a third. The chain uses TRBV19 and TRBJ1-5; 7 bases align to TRBD1. The receptor was derived from an adult with an advanced solid tumor such as melanoma, head and neck, liver or kidney cancer. Sequenced material: CD4+ or CD8+ T cells sorted from blood, taken in a trial of the OX40 agonist ivuxolimab. The CDR3 region is CASSAGQLNQPQHF. The CDR3, as DNA: TGTGCCAGTAGTGCGGGACAGCTGAATCAGCCCCAGCATTTT.